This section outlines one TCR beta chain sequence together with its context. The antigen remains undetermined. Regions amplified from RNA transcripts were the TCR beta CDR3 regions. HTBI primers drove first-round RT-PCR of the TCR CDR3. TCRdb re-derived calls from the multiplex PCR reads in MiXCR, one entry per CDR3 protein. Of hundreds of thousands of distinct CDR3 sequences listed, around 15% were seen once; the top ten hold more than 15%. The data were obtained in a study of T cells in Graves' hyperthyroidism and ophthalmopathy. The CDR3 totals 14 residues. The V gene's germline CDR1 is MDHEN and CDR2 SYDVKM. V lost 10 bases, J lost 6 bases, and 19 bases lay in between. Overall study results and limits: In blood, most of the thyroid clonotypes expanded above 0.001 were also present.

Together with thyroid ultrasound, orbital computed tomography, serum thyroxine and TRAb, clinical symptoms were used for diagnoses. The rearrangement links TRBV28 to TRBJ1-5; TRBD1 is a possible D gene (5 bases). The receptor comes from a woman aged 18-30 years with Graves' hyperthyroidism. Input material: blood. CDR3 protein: CATQPTGAVQPQHF. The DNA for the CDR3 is TGTGCCACGCAACCCACAGGAGCGGTTCAGCCCCAGCATTTT.